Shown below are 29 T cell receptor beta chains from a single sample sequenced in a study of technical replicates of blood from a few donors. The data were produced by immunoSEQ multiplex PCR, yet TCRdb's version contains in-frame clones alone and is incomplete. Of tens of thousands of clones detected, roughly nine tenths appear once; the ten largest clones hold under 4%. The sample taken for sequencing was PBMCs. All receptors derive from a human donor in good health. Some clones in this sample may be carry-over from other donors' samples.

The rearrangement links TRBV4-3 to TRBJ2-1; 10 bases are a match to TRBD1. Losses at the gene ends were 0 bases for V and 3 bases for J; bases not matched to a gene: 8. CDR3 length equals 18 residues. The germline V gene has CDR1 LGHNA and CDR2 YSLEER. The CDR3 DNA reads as TGCGCCAGCAGCCAAGATCCTGGGACAGGGGTTATCTACAATGAGCAGTTCTTC. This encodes CASSQDPGTGVIYNEQFF.

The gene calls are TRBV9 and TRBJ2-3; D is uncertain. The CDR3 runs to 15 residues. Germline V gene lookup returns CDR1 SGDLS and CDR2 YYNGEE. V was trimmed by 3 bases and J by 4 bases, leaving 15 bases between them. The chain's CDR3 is CASSGQNQIADTQYF. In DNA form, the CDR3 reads TGTGCCAGCAGCGGCCAGAACCAGATTGCAGATACGCAGTATTTT.

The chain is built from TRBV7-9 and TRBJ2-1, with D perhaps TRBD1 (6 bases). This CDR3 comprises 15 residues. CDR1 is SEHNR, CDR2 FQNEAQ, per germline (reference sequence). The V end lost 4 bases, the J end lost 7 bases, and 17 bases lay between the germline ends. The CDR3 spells CASSSRGGLGNEQFF. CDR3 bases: TGTGCCAGCAGCTCCAGGGGCGGGTTGGGGAATGAGCAGTTCTTC.

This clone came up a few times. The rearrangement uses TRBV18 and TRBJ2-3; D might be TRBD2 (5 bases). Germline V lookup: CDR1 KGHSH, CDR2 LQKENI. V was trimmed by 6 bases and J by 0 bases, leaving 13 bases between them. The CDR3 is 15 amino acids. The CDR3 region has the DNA TGTGCCAGCTCCCCCACGCGGACTAGCACAGATACGCAGTATTTT. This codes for CASSPTRTSTDTQYF.

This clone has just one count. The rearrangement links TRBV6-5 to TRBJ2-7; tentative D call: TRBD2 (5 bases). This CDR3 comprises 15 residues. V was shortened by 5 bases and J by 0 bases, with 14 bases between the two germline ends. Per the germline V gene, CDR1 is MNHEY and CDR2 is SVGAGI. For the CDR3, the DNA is TGTGCCAGCAGTCGAGGGCCCCCGAGCTCCTACGAGCAGTACTTC. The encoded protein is CASSRGPPSSYEQYF.

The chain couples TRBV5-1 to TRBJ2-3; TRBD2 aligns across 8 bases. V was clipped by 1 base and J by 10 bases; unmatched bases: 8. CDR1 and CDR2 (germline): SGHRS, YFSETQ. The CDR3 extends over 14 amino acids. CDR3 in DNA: TGCGCCAGCAGCTTGTCAGCGGGAGAGATTGCGCAGTATTTT. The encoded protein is CASSLSAGEIAQYF.

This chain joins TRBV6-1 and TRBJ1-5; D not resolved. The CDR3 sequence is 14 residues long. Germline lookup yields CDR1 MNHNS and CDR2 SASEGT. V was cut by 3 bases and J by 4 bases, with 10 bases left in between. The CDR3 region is CASSDPGTNQPQHF. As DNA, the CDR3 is TGTGCCAGCAGTGACCCGGGAACGAATCAGCCCCAGCATTTT.

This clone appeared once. The CDR3 DNA sequence: TGTGCCATCAGTGCCGGGGACTGGTCACCCCTCCACTTT. This sequence encodes CAISAGDWSPLHF. The chain uses TRBV10-3 and TRBJ1-6; weak D call: TRBD1 (5 bases). CDR1 ENHRY and CDR2 SYGVKD come from the germline V gene. This CDR3 spans 13 amino acids. The V end was cut by 4 bases, the J end by 10 bases, with 11 bases between.

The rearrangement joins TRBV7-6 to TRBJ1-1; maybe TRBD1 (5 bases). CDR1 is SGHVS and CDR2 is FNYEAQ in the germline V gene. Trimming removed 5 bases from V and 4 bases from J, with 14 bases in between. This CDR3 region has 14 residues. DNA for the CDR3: TGTGCCAGCAGCAATACCCCGGGGGTCACTGAAGCTTTCTTT. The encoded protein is CASSNTPGVTEAFF.

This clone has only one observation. The CDR3 DNA reads TGTGCCAGTTCGGACAGCGCAACTAATGAAAAACTGTTTTTT. Its protein is CASSDSATNEKLFF. The J gene is TRBJ1-4, the V gene TRBV19; D may be TRBD1 (6 bases). CDR1 and CDR2 from the germline V gene are LNHDA and SQIVND (reference sequence). Trimming took 8 bases from V and 0 from J, leaving 10 bases between them. This CDR3 has 14 amino acids.

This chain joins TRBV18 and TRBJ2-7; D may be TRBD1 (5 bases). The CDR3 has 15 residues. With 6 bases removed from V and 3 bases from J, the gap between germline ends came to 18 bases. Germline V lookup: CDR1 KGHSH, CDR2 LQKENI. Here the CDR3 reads CASSPSDDRDYEQYF. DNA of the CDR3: TGTGCCAGCTCTCCGTCTGATGACAGAGACTACGAGCAGTACTTC.

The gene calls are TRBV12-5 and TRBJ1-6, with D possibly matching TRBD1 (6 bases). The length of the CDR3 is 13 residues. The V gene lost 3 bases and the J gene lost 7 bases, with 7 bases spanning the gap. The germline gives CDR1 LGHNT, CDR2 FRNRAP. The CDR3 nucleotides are TGTGCTAGTGGTTTTGGGGGCAATTCACCCCTCCACTTT. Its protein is CASGFGGNSPLHF.

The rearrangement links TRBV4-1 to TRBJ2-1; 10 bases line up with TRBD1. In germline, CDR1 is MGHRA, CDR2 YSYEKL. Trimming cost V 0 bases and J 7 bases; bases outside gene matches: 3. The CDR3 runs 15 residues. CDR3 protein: CASSQDGTGENEQFF. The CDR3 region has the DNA TGCGCCAGCAGCCAAGATGGGACAGGGGAGAATGAGCAGTTCTTC.

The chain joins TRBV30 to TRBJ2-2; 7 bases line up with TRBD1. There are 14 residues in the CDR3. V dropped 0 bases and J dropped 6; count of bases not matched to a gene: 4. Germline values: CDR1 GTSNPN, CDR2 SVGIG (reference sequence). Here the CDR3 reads CAWSVPQGAGELFF. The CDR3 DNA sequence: TGTGCCTGGAGTGTACCCCAGGGGGCCGGGGAGCTGTTTTTT. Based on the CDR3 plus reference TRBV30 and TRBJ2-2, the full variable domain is SQTIHQWPATLVQPVGSPLSLECTVEGTSNPNLYWYRQAAGRGLQLLFYSVGIGQISSEVPQNLSASRPQDRQFILSSKKLLLSDSGFYLCAWSVPQGAGELFFGEGSRLTVL.

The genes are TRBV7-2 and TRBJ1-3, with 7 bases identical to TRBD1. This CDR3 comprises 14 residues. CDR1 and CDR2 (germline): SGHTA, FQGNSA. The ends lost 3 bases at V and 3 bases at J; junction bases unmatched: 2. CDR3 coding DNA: TGTGCCAGCAGCTTCCGGGACAGTGGAAACACCATATATTTT. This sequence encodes CASSFRDSGNTIYF.

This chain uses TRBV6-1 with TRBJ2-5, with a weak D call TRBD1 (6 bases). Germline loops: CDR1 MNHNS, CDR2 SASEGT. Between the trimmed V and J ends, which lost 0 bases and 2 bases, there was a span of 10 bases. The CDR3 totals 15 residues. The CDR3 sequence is CASSEAGALQETQYF. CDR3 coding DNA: TGTGCCAGCAGTGAAGCGGGGGCCCTACAAGAGACCCAGTACTTC.

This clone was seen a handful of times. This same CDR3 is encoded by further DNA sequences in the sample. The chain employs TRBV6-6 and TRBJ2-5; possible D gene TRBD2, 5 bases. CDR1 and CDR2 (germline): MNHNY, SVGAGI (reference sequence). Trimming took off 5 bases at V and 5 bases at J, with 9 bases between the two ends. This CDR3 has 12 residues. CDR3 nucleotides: TGTGCCAGCAGTCCCGGCGGGGAGACCCAGTACTTC. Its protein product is CASSPGGETQYF.

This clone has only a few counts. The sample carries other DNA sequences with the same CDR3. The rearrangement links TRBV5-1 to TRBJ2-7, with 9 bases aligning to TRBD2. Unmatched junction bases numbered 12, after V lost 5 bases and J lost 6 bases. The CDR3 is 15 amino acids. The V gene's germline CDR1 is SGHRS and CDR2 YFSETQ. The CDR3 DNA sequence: TGCGCCAGCAGTAGTTCCGCGGGGGGGCCGAGCGAGCAGTACTTC. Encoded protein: CASSSSAGGPSEQYF.

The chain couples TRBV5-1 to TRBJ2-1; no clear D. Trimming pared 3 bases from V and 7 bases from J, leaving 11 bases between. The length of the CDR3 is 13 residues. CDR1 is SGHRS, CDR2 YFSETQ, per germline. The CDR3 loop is CASSSTAPNEQFF. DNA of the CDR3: TGCGCCAGCAGCTCCACAGCCCCTAATGAGCAGTTCTTC.

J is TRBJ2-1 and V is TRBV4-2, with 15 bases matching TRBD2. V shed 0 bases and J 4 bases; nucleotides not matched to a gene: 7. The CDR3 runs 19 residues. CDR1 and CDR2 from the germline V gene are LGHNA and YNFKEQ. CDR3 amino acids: CASSQDVGTSGRLYNEQFF. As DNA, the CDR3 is TGTGCCAGCAGCCAAGATGTCGGGACTAGCGGGAGGTTATACAATGAGCAGTTCTTC.

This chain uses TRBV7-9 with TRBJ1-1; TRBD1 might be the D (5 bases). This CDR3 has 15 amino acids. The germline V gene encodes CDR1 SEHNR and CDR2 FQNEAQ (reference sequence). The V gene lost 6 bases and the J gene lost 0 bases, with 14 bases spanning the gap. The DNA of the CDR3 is TGTGCCAGCAGTTCGAAGACAGTCATGAACACTGAAGCTTTCTTT. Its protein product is CASSSKTVMNTEAFF.

CDR3 coding DNA: TGCAGTGCTGCAGGGTGGGACGAGCAGTACTTC. Translation gives CSAAGWDEQYF. The V and J genes are TRBV20-1 and TRBJ2-7; tentative D call: TRBD1 (5 bases). This CDR3 is 11 amino acids long. Germline V gene sequence: CDR1 DFQATT, CDR2 SNEGSKA (reference sequence). V lost 5 bases, J lost 5 bases, and 10 bases lay in between.

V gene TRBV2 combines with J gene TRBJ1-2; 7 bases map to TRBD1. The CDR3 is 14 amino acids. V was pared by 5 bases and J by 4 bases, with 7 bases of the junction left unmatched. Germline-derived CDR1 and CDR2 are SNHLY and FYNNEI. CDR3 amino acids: CASSPDRSGYGYTF. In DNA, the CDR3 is TGTGCCAGCAGTCCGGACAGGAGCGGCTATGGCTACACCTTC.

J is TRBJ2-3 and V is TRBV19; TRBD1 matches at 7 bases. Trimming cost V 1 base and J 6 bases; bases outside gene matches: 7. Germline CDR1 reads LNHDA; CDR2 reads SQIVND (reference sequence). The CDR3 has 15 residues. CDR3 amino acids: CASSIGSGGRDTQYF. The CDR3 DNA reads TGTGCCAGTAGTATAGGGTCAGGGGGTAGGGATACGCAGTATTTT.

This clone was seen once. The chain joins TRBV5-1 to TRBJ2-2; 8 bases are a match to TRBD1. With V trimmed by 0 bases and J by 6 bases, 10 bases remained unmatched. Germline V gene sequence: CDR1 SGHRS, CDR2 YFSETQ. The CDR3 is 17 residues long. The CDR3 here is CASSLDPGGRGPGELFF. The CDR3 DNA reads TGCGCCAGCAGCTTGGACCCAGGGGGCAGAGGACCCGGGGAGCTGTTTTTT.

The CDR3 protein is CASSSGRLLREGYTF. Written as DNA, the CDR3 is TGTGCCAGCAGCTCAGGTCGGTTACTCCGAGAAGGCTACACCTTC. The V call is TRBV11-2, the J call TRBJ1-2; D gene uncertain. The CDR3 consists of 15 residues. Trimming took 4 bases from V and 8 from J, leaving 20 bases between them. Germline loops: CDR1 SGHAT, CDR2 FQNNGV. The full variable domain, completed using reference TRBV11-2 and TRBJ1-2, is EAGVAQSPRYKIIEKRQSVAFWCNPISGHATLYWYQQILGQGPKLLIQFQNNGVVDDSQLPKDRFSAERLKGVDSTLKIQPAKLEDSAVYLCASSSGRLLREGYTFGSGTRLTVV.

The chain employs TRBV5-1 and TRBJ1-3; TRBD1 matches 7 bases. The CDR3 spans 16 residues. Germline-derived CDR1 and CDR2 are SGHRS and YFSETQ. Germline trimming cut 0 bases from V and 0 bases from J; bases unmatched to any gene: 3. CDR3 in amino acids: CASSLETGSSGNTIYF. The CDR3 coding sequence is TGCGCCAGCAGCTTGGAGACAGGGAGCTCTGGAAACACCATATATTTT.

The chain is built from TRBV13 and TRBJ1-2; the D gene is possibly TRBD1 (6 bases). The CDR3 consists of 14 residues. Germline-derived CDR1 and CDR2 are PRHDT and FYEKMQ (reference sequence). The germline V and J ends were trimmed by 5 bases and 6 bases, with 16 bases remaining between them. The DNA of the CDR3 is TGTGCCAGCAGCAAAGAGGCAGGGACACATGGCTACACCTTC. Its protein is CASSKEAGTHGYTF.

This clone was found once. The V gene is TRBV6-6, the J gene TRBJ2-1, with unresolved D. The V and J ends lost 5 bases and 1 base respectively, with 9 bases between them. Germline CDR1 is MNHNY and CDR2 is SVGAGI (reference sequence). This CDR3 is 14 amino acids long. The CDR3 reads CASSLDQSYNEQFF. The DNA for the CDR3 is TGTGCCAGCAGTCTAGACCAATCCTACAATGAGCAGTTCTTC.